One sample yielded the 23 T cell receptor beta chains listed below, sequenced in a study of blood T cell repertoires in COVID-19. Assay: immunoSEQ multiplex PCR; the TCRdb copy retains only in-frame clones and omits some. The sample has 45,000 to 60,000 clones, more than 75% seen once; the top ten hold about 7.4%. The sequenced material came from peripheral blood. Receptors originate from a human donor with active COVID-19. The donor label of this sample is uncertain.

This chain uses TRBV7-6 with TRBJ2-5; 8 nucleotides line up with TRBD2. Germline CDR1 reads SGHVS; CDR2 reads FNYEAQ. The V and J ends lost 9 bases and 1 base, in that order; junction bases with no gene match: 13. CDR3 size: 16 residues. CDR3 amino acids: CARHQRGGSGQETQYF. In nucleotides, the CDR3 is TGTGCCAGGCACCAGCGCGGGGGGAGCGGCCAAGAGACCCAGTACTTC. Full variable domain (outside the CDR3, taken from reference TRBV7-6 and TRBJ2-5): GAGVSQSPRYKVTKRGQDVALRCDPISGHVSLYWYRQALGQGPEFLTYFNYEAQQDKSGLPNDRFSAERPEGSISTLTIQRTEQRDSAMYRCARHQRGGSGQETQYFGPGTRLLVL.

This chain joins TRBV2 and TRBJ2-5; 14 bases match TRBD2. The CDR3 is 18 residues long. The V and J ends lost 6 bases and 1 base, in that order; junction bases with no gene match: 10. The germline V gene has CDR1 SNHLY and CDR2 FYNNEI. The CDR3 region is CASSRLAGGPRGQETQYF. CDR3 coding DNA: TGTGCCAGCAGCCGACTAGCGGGGGGGCCTCGGGGCCAAGAGACCCAGTACTTC.

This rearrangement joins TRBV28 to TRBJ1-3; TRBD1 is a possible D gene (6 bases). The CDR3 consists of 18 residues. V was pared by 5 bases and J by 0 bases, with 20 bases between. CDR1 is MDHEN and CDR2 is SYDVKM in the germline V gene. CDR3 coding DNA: TGTGCCAGCAGTCCCGAATCCAGGGGCCTGAGCTCTGGAAACACCATATATTTT. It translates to CASSPESRGLSSGNTIYF.

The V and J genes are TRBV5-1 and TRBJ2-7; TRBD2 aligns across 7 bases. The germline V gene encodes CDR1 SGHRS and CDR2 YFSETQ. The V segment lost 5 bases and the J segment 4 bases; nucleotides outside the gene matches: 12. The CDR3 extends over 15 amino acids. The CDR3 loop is CASSSSGLGIYEQYF. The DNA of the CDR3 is TGCGCCAGCAGTTCTAGCGGCTTGGGGATTTACGAGCAGTACTTC.

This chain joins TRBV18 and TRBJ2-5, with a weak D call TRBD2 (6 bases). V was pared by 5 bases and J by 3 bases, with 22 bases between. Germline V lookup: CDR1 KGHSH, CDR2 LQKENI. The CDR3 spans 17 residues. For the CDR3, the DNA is TGTGCCAGCTCATCGAATCTGGGACTTCGGACGGAAGAGACCCAGTACTTC. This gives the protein CASSSNLGLRTEETQYF.

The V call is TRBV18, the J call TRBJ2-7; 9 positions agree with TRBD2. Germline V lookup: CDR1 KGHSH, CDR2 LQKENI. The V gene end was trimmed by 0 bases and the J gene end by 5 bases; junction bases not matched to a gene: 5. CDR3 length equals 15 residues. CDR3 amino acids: CASSPPASGTHEQYF. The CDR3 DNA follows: TGTGCCAGCTCACCACCGGCTAGCGGGACCCACGAGCAGTACTTC.

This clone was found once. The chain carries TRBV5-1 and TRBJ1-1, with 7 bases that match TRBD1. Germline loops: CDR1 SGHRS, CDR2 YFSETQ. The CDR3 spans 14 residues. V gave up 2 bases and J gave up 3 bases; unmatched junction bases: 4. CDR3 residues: CASSLQGSDTEAFF. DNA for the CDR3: TGCGCCAGCAGCTTACAGGGGTCGGACACTGAAGCTTTCTTT.

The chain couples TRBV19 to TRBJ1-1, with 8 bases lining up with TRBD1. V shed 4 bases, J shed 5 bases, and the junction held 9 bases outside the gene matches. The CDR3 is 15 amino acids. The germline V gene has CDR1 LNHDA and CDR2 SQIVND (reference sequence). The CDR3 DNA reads TGTGCCAGTAGTACTACCGGGACAGGTAGGACTGAAGCTTTCTTT. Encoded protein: CASSTTGTGRTEAFF.

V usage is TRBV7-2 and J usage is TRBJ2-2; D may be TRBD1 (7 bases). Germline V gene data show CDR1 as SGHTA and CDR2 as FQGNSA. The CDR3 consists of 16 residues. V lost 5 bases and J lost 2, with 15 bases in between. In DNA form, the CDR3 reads TGTGCCAGCAGCCCAGGGGGGCGGCAAAACACCGGGGAGCTGTTTTTT. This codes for CASSPGGRQNTGELFF.

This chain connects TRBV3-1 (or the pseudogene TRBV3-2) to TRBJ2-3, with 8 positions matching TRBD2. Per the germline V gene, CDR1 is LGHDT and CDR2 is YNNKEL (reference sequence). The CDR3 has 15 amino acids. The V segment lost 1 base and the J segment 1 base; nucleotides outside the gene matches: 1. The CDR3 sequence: CASSQASGRTDTQYF. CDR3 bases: TGTGCCAGCAGCCAAGCTAGCGGGCGCACAGATACGCAGTATTTT.

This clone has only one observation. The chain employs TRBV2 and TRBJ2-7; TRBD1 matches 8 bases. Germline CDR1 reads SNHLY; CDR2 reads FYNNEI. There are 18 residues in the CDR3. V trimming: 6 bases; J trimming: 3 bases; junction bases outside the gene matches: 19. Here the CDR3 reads CASSPLGTGQKSHYEQYF. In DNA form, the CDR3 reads TGTGCCAGCAGCCCACTAGGGACAGGCCAGAAGTCACACTACGAGCAGTACTTC. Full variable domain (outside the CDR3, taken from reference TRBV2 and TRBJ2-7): EPEVTQTPSHQVTQMGQEVILRCVPISNHLYFYWYRQILGQKVEFLVSFYNNEISEKSEIFDDQFSVERPDGSNFTLKIRSTKLEDSAMYFCASSPLGTGQKSHYEQYFGPGTRLTVT.

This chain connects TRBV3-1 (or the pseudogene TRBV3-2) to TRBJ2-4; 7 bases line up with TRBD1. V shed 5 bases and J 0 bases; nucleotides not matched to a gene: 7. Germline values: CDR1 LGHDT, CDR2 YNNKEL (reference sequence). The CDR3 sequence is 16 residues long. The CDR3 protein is CASSATGDLAKNIQYF. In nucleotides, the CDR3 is TGTGCCAGCAGCGCAACAGGGGACCTAGCCAAAAACATTCAGTACTTC.

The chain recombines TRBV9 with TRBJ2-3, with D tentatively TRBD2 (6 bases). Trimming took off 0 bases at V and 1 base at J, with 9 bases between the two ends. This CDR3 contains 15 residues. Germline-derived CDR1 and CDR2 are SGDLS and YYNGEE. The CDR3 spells CASSVDGGGTDTQYF. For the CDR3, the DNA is TGTGCCAGCAGCGTAGACGGCGGGGGCACAGATACGCAGTATTTT.

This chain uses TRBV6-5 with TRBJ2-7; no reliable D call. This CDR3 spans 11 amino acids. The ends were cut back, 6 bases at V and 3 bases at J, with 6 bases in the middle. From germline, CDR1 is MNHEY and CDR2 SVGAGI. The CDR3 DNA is TGTGCCAGCAGGGCTAGCTACGAGCAGTACTTC. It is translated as CASRASYEQYF.

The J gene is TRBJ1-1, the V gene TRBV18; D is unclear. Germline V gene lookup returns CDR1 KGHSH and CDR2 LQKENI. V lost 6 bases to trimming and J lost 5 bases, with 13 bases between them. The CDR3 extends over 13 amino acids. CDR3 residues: CASSPLRETEAFF. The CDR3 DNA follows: TGTGCCAGCTCCCCCTTGAGGGAAACTGAAGCTTTCTTT.

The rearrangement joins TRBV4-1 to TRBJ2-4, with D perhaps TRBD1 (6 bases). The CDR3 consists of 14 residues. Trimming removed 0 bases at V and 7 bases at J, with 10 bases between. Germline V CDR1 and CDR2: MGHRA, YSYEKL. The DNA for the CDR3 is TGCGCCAGCAGCCAAGAGCCAGGGGTGAACATTCAGTACTTC. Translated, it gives CASSQEPGVNIQYF.

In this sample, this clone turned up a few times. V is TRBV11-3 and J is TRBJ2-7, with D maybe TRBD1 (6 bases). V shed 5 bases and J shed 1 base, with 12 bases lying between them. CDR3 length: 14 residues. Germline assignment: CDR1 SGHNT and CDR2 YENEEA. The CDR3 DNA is TGTGCCAGCAGCCCTTACGGACAGTCCTACGAGCAGTACTTC. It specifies CASSPYGQSYEQYF.

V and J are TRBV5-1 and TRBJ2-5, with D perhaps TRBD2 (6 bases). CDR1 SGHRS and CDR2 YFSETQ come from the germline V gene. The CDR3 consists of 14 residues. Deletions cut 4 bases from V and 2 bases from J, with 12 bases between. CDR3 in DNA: TGCGCCAGCAGCCCGGGACTCCATCAAGAGACCCAGTACTTC. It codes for CASSPGLHQETQYF.

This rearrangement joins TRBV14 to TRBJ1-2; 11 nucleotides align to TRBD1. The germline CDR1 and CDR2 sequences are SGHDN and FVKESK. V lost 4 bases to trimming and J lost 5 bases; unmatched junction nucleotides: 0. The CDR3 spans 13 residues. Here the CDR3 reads CASSRDRGYGYTF. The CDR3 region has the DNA TGTGCCAGCAGCCGGGACAGGGGGTATGGCTACACCTTC.

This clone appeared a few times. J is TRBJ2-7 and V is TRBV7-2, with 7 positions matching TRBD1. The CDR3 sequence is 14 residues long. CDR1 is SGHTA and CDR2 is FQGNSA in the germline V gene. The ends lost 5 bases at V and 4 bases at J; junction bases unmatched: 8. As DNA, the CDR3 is TGTGCCAGCAGCCAGGGGGTACGGGATTACGAGCAGTACTTC. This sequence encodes CASSQGVRDYEQYF.

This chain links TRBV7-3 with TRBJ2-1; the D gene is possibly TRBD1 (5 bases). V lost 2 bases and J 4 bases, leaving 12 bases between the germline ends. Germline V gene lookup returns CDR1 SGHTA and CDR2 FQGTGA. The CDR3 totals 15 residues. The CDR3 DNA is TGTGCCAGCAGCTTACAGGGTTATGGATACAATGAGCAGTTCTTC. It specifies CASSLQGYGYNEQFF.

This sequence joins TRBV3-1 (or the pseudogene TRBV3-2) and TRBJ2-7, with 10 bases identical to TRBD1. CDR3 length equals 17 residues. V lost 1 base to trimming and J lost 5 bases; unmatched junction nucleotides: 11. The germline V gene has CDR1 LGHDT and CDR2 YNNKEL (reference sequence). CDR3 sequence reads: CASSQVTLRDRGNEQYF. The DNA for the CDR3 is TGTGCCAGCAGCCAAGTAACTCTCCGGGACAGGGGTAACGAGCAGTACTTC.

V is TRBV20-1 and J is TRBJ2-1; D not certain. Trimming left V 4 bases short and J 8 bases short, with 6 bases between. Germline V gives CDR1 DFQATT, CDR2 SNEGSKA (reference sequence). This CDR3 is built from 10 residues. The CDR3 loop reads CSAIRDEQFF. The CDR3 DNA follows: TGCAGTGCTATCCGGGATGAGCAGTTCTTC.